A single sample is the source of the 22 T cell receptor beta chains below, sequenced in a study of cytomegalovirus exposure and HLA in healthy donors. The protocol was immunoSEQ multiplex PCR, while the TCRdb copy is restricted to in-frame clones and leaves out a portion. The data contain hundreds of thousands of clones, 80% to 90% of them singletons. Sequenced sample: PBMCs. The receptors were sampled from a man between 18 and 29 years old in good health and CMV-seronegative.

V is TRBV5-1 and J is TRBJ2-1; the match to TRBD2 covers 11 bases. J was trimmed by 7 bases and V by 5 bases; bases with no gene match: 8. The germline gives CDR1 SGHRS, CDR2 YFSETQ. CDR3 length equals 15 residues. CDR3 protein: CASRAKGLAENEQFF. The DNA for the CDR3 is TGCGCCAGCAGGGCCAAGGGACTAGCGGAGAATGAGCAGTTCTTC.

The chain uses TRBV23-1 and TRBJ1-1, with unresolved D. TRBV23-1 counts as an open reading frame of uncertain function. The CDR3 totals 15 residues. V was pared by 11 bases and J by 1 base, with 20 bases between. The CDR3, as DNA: TGCGCCGATTATTTTACGGGGTTACGGAACACTGAAGCTTTCTTT. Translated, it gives CADYFTGLRNTEAFF.

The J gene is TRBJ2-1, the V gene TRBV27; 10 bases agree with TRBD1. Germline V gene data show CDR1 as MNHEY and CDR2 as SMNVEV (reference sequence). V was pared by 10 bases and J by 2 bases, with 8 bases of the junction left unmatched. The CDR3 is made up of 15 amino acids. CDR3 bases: TGTGCCACCGCGCCAGGGACAGGGGCCTACAATGAGCAGTTCTTC. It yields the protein CATAPGTGAYNEQFF.

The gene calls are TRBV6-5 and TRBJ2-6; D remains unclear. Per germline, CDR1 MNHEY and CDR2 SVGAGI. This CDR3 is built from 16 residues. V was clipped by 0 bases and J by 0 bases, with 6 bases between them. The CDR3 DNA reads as TGTGCCAGCAGTTACTCGGCCCTCTCTGGGGCCAACGTCCTGACTTTC. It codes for CASSYSALSGANVLTF.

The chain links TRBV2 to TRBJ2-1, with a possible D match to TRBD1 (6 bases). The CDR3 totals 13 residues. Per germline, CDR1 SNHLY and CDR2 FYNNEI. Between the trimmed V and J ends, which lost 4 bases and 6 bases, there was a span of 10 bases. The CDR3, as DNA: TGTGCCAGCAGTGCCTGGACAGTCAATGAGCAGTTCTTC. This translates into CASSAWTVNEQFF.

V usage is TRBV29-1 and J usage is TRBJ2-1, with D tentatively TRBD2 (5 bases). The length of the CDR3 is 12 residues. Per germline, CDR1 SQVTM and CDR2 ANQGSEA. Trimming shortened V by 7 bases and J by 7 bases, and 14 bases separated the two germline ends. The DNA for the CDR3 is TGCAGCGACCGAGGAGGCCCGAATGAGCAGTTCTTC. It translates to CSDRGGPNEQFF.

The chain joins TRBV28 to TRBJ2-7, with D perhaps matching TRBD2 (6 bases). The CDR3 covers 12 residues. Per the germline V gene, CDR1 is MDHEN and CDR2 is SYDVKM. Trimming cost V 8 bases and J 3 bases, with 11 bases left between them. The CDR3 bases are TGTGCCAGCCGGCAGGGAGGCTACGAGCAGTACTTC. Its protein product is CASRQGGYEQYF.

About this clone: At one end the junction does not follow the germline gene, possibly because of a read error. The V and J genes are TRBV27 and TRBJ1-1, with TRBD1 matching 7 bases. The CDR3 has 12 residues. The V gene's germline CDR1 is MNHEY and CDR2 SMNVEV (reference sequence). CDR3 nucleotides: TGTGCCAGCAGCCCATCGACAGGGTATGAGGTCTTT. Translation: CASSPSTGYEVF.

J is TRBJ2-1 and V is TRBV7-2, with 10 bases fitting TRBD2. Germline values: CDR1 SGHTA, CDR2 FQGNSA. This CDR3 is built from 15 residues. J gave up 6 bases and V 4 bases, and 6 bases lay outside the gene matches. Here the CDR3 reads CASSYLAGVSNEQFF. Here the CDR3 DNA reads TGTGCCAGCAGCTATCTAGCGGGAGTGAGCAATGAGCAGTTCTTC.

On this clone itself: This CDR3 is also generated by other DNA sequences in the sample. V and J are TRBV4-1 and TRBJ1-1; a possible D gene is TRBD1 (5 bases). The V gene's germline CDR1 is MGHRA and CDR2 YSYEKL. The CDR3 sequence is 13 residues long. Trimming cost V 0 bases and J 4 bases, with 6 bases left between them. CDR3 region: CASSQEGGTEAFF. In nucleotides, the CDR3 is TGCGCCAGCAGCCAAGAGGGGGGCACTGAAGCTTTCTTT.

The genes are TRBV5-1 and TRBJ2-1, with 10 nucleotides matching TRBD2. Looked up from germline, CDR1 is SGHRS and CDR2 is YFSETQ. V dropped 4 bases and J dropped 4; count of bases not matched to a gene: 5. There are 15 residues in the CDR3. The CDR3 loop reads CASSLSSGGYNEQFF. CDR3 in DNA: TGCGCCAGCAGCCTCTCTAGCGGGGGATACAATGAGCAGTTCTTC.

CDR3 protein: CASKPARQGPQHF. DNA for the CDR3: TGTGCCAGCAAACCCGCCAGGCAAGGGCCCCAGCATTTT. The chain combines TRBV6-1 with TRBJ1-5; D not resolved. V was shortened by 7 bases and J by 9 bases, with 16 bases between the two germline ends. CDR3 length: 13 residues. The germline V gene has CDR1 MNHNS and CDR2 SASEGT.

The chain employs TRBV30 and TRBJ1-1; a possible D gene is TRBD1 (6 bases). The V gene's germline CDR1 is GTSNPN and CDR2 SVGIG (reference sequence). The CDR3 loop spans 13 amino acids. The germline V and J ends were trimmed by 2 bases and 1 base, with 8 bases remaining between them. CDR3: CAWSTDRNTEAFF. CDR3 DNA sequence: TGTGCCTGGAGTACGGACAGGAACACTGAAGCTTTCTTT.

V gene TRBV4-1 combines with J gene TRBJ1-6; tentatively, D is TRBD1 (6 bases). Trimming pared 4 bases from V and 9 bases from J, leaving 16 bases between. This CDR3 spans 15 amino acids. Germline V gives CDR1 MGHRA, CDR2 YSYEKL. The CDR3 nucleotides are TGCGCCAGCAGCCGAACACAGGGTAGTGGTTCACCCCTCCACTTT. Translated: CASSRTQGSGSPLHF.

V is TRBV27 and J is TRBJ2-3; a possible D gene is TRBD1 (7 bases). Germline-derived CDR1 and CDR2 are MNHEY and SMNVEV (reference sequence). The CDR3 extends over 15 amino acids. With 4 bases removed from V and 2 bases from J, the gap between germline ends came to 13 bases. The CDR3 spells CASSSRGQPTDTQYF. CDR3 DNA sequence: TGTGCCAGCAGTTCGCGGGGACAGCCCACAGATACGCAGTATTTT.

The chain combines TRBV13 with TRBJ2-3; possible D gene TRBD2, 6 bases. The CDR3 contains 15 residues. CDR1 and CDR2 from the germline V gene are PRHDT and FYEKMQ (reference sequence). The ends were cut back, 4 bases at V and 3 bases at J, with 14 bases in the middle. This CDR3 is CASSWYLEGTDTQYF. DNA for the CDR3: TGTGCCAGCAGCTGGTACTTGGAGGGGACAGATACGCAGTATTTT.

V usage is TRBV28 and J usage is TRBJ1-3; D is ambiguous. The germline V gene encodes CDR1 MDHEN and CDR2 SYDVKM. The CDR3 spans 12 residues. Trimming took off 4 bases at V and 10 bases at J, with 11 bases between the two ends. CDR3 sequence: CASSSPHRTIYF. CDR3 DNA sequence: TGTGCCAGCAGTTCCCCCCACCGGACCATATATTTT.

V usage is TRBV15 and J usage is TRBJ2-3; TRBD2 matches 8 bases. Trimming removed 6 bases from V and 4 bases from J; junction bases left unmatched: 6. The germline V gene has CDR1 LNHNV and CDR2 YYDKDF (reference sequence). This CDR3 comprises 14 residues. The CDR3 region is CATRRGGDADTQYF. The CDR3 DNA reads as TGTGCCACCAGACGGGGGGGCGACGCAGATACGCAGTATTTT.

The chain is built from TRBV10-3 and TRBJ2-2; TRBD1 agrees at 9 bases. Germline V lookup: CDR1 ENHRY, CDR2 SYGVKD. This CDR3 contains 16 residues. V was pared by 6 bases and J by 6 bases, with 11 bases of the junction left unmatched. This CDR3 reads CAIRPGQGGYSGELFF. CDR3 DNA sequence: TGTGCCATCAGACCGGGACAGGGAGGTTATTCCGGGGAGCTGTTTTTT.

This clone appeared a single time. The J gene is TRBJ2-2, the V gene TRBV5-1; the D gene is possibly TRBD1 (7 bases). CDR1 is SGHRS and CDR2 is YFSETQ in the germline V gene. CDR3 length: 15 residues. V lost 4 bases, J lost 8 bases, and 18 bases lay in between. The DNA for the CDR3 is TGCGCCAGCAGCCCGACGGGGGACAGAGGAGGGGAGCTGTTTTTT. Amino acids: CASSPTGDRGGELFF.

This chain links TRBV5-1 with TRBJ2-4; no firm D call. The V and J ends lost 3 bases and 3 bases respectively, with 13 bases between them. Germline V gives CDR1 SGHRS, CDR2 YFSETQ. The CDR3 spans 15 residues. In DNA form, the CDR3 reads TGCGCCAGCAGCTCTACCTCCCTAGGCAAAAACATTCAGTACTTC. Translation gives CASSSTSLGKNIQYF.

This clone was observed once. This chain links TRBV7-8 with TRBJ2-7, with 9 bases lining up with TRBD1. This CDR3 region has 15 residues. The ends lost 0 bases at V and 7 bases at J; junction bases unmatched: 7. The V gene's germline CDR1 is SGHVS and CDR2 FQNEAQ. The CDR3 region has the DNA TGTGCCAGCAGCTTAGCGGGACAGGGTATGGGGGAGCAGTACTTC. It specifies CASSLAGQGMGEQYF. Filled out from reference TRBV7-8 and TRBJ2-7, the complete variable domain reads GAGVSQSPRYKVAKRGQDVALRCDPISGHVSLFWYQQALGQGPEFLTYFQNEAQLDKSGLPSDRFFAERPEGSVSTLKIQRTQQEDSAVYLCASSLAGQGMGEQYFGPGTRLTVT.